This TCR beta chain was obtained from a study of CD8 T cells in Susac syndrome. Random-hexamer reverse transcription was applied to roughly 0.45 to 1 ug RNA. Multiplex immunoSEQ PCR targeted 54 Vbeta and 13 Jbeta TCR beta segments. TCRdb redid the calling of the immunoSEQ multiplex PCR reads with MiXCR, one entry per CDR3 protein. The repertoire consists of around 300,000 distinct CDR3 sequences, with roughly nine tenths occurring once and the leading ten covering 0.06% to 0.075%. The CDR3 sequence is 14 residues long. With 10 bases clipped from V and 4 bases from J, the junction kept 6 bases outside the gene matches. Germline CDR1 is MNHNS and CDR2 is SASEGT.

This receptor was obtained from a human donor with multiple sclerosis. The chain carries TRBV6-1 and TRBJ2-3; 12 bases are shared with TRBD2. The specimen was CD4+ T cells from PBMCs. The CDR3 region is CATRLAGAPDTQYF. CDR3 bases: TGTGCCACCCGACTAGCGGGAGCGCCAGATACGCAGTATTTT.